This T cell receptor (beta chain) was sequenced in a study of blood T cell repertoires in COVID-19 (dated by TCRdb to about 2020). For the study in its entirety: Samples covering the acute and convalescent phases of COVID-19 were provided by collaborators in the United States, Italy and Spain. The material from the prospective study consisted of cDNA or gDNA derived from T cells, B-cell-depleted T cells, or PBMCs. The dataset comprised deeply sampled blood TCRbeta repertoires from subjects exposed to, actively infected with, or recovered from COVID-19. The repertoires were released in a freely available public database intended as a resource for research on the immune response to SARS-CoV-2. Samples were obtained from the ongoing ImmuneRACE study (first 160 participants) and from approximately 1,200 subjects provided by 6 global collaborators. A de-identified subject ID, COVID-19 status, age in years and sex were almost always included in the sample metadata. HLA class I and class II types, where available, came from metadata supplied by the sample provider rather than from assay-based typing. Paper-wide results and their limitations: The amount of clinical and demographic metadata varied by source and participant and was provided uncurated.

The collaborating institutions used their own protocols to collect whole blood in K2EDTA tubes. Collaborator samples were shipped for TCRbeta analysis as frozen whole blood, isolated PBMCs, or DNA extracted from either sample type. TCRbeta CDR3 regions were amplified from genomic DNA using the immunoSEQ Assay, a bias-controlled multiplex PCR. The study's processing was this. The number of nucleated cells in each sample was estimated by amplification of reference gene primers within the assay. Sequence reads were collapsed and filtered to measure the absolute abundance of every unique TCRbeta CDR3 rearrangement. Productive Simpson clonality was computed per sample as the square root of Simpson's diversity index over productive rearrangements. TCRdb mirrors the immuneACCESS table, restricted to in-frame sequences. Some clones are absent from its copies; in checked studies, under half trace to an unresolved V gene, and the reason for the others is unknown. The V and J calls and clone size are taken from that table; D and trimming were inferred from the DNA. The table for this sample lists 45,000 to 65,000 clones; around 87% of them were counted only once. The ten most abundant clones make up 7% to 10% of the sample.

This clone has only a few counts. The specificity of this receptor is unknown. Within one base of it there is no much larger clone, and no base qualities were kept. Per the germline V gene (reference sequence), MNHEY is the CDR1 and SMNVEV is the CDR2. CDR3 length: 19 amino acids, cysteine to phenylalanine. Just CDR3 DNA is preserved here, 57 bases in frame from base 1. Trimming removed 3 bases from V and 3 bases from J; the gene matches leave 14 bases unexplained. The origin of this receptor is a man aged 45 to 65 with active COVID-19. The sequence joins TRBV27 to TRBJ1-4, with 9 bases aligning to TRBD1. The sequencing sample was made of peripheral blood. CDR3 region: CASSFVTGGMGSANEKLFF. Here is the DNA: TGTGCCAGCAGTTTTGTGACAGGGGGTATGGGTTCGGCTAATGAAAAACTGTTTTTT.